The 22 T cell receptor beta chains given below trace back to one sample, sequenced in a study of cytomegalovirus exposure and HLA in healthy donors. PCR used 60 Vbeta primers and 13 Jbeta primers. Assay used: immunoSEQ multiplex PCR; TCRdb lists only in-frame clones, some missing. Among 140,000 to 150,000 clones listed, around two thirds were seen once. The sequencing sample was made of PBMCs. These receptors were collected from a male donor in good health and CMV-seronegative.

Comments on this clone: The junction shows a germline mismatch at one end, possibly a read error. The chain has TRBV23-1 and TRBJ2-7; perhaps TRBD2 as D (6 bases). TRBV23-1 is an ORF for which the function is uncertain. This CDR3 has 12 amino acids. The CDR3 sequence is CASSQFLNPGRF. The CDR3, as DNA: TGCGCCAGCAGTCAATTTCTGAACCCCGGGAGATTC.

CDR3 nucleotides: TGTGCCAGCAGTTCCACAGGGAAGTCTGAAGCTTTCTTT. This codes for CASSSTGKSEAFF. V usage is TRBV6-4 and J usage is TRBJ1-1; the D gene is possibly TRBD1 (6 bases). The CDR3 is made up of 13 amino acids. V dropped 5 bases and J dropped 6 bases, with 13 bases sitting between them. Germline assignment: CDR1 MRHNA and CDR2 SNTAGT.

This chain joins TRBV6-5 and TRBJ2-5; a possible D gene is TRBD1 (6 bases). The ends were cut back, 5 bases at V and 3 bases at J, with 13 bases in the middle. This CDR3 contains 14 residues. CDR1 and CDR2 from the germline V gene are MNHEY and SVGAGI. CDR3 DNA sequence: TGTGCCAGCAGTCAACAGGGAATGGAAGAGACCCAGTACTTC. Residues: CASSQQGMEETQYF.

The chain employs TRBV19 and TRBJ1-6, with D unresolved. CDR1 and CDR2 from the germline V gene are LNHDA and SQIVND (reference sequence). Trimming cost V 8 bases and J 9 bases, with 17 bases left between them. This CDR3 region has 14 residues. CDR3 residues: CASRQAAQPSPLHF. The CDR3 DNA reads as TGTGCCAGTCGTCAGGCCGCCCAACCTTCACCCCTCCACTTT.

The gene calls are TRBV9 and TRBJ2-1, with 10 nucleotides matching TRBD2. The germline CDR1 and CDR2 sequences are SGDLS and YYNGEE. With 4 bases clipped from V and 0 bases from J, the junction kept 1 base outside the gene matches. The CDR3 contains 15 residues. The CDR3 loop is CASSSSGSSYNEQFF. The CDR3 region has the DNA TGTGCCAGCAGCTCTAGCGGGAGCTCCTACAATGAGCAGTTCTTC.

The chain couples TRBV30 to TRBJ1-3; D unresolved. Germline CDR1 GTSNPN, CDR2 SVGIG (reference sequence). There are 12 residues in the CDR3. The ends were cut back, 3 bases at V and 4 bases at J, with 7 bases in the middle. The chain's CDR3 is CAWSDGGNTIYF. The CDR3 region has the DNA TGTGCCTGGAGCGACGGGGGAAACACCATATATTTT.

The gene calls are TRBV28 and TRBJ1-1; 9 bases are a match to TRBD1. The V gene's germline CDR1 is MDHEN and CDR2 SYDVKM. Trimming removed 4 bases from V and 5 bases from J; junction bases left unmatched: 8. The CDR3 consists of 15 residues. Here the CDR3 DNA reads TGTGCCAGCAGTTCGCCGGGACAGGGAAGGACTGAAGCTTTCTTT. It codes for CASSSPGQGRTEAFF.

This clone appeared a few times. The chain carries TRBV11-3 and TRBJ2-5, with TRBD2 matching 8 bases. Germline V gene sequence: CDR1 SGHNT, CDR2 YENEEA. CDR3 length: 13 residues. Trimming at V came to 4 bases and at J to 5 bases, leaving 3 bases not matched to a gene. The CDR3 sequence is CASSSGGVETQYF. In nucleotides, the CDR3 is TGTGCCAGCAGCTCCGGGGGGGTCGAGACCCAGTACTTC. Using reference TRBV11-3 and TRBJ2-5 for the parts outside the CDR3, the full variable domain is EAGVVQSPRYKIIEKKQPVAFWCNPISGHNTLYWYLQNLGQGPELLIRYENEEAVDDSQLPKDRFSAERLKGVDSTLKIQPAELGDSAVYLCASSSGGVETQYFGPGTRLLVL.

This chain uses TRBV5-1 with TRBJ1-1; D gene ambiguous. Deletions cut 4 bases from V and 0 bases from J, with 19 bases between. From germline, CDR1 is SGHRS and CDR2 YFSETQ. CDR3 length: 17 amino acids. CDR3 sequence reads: CASSPNGQDSMNTEAFF. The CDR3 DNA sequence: TGCGCCAGCAGCCCCAACGGGCAGGACTCCATGAACACTGAAGCTTTCTTT.

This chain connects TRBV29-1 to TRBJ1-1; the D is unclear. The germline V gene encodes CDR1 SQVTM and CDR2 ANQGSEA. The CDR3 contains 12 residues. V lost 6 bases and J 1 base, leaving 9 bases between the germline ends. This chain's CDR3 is CSVTITNTEAFF. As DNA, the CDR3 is TGCAGCGTCACTATTACGAACACTGAAGCTTTCTTT.

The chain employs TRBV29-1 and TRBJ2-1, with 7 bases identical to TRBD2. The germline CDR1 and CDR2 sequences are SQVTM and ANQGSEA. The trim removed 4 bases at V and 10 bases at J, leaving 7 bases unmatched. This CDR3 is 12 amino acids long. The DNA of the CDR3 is TGCAGCGTTGGGGGGGGAGCAAGCGAGCAGTTCTTC. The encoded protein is CSVGGGASEQFF.

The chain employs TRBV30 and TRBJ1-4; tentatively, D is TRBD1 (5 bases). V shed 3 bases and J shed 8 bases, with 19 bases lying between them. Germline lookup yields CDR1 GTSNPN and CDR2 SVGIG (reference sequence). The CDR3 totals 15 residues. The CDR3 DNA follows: TGTGCCTGGAGGGACACGGGAGGTTTGACCGAAAAACTGTTTTTT. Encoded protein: CAWRDTGGLTEKLFF.

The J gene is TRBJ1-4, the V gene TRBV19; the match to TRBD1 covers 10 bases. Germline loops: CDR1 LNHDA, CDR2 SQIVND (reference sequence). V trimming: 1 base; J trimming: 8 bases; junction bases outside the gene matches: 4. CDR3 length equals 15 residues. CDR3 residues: CASSIVTGGDEKLFF. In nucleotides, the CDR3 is TGTGCCAGTAGTATAGTGACAGGGGGCGACGAAAAACTGTTTTTT.

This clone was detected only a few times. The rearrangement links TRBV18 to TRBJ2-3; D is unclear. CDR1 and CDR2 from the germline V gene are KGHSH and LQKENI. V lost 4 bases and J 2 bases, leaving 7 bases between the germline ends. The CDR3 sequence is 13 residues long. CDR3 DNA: TGTGCCAGCTCACGGCCGAACACAGATACGCAGTATTTT. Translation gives CASSRPNTDTQYF.

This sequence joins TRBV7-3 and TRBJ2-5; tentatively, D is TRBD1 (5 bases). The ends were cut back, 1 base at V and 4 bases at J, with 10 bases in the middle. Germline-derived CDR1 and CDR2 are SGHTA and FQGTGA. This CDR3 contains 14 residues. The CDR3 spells CASSLMAGLETQYF. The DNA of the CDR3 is TGTGCCAGCAGCTTAATGGCAGGGCTAGAGACCCAGTACTTC.

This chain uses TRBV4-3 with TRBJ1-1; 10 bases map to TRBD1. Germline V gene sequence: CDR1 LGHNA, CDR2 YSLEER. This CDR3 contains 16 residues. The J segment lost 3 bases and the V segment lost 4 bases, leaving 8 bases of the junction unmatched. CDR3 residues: CASSLGTGASDTEAFF. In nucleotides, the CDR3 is TGCGCCAGCAGCCTGGGGACAGGGGCTTCGGACACTGAAGCTTTCTTT.

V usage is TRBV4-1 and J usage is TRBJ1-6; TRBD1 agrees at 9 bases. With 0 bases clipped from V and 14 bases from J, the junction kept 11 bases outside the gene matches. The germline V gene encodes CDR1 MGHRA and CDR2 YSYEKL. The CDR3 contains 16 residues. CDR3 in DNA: TGCGCCAGCAGCCAAGATTGGGACAGGGTCGATAGGGCCCTCCACTTT. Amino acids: CASSQDWDRVDRALHF.

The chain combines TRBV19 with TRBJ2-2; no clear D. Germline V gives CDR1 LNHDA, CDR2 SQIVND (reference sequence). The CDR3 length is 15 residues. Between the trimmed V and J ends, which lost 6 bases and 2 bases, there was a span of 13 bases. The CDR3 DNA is TGTGCCAGTAGCGCACACCAAACCAACACCGGGGAGCTGTTTTTT. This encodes CASSAHQTNTGELFF.

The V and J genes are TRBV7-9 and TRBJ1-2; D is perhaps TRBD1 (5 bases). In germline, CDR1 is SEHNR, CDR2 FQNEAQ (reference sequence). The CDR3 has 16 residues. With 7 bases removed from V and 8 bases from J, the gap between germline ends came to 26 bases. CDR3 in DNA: TGTGCCAGCACCCTTAAGGGGCTGGAAGACTCTGGGGGCTACACCTTC. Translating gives CASTLKGLEDSGGYTF.

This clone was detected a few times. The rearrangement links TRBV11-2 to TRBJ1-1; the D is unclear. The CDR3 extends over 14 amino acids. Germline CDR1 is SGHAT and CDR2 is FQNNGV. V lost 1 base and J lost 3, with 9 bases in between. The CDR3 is CASSLGVADTEAFF. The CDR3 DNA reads TGTGCCAGCAGCTTAGGGGTGGCGGACACTGAAGCTTTCTTT. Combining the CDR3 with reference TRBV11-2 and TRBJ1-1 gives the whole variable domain EAGVAQSPRYKIIEKRQSVAFWCNPISGHATLYWYQQILGQGPKLLIQFQNNGVVDDSQLPKDRFSAERLKGVDSTLKIQPAKLEDSAVYLCASSLGVADTEAFFGQGTRLTVV.

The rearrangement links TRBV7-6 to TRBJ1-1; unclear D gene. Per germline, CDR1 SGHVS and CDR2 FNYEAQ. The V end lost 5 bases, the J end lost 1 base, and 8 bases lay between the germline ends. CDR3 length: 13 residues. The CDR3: CASSTQENTEAFF. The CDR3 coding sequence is TGTGCCAGCAGCACGCAGGAGAACACTGAAGCTTTCTTT.

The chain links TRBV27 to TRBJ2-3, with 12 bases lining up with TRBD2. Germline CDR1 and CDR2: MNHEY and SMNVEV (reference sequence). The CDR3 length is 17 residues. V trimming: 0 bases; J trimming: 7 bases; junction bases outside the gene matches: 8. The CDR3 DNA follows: TGTGCCAGCAGTTTATCTCTAGCGGGGGGGAGTCGCCATACGCAGTATTTT. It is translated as CASSLSLAGGSRHTQYF.